One and the same sample provided the 10 T cell receptor beta chains below, sequenced in a study of T cell responses to AZD1222 COVID-19 vaccine. The data were produced by immunoSEQ multiplex PCR, yet TCRdb's version contains in-frame clones alone and is incomplete. The repertoire holds around 210,000 clones, with 90% to 95% as singletons. Material: peripheral blood, obtained 28 days after the second dose of the MenACWY control vaccine. All receptors derive from an adult who received the MenACWY meningococcal vaccine as a control.

This sequence joins TRBV7-8 and TRBJ2-1, with D maybe TRBD1 (5 bases). The CDR3 spans 16 residues. V gave up 2 bases and J gave up 5 bases, with 16 bases separating them. Germline V gene lookup returns CDR1 SGHVS and CDR2 FQNEAQ. The CDR3 loop is CASSLNGARSDNEQFF. For the CDR3, the DNA is TGTGCCAGCAGCTTAAATGGGGCAAGGTCTGACAATGAGCAGTTCTTC.

The chain links TRBV7-9 to TRBJ1-5; 9 bases line up with TRBD1. The CDR3 sequence is 15 residues long. Germline CDR1 reads SEHNR; CDR2 reads FQNEAQ (reference sequence). Trimming at V came to 5 bases and at J to 3 bases, leaving 5 bases not matched to a gene. This CDR3 is CASSQQGADNQPQHF. CDR3 sequence (DNA): TGTGCCAGCAGCCAACAGGGGGCAGACAATCAGCCCCAGCATTTT. Using reference TRBV7-9 and TRBJ1-5 for the parts outside the CDR3, the full variable domain is DTGVSQNPRHKITKRGQNVTFRCDPISEHNRLYWYRQTLGQGPEFLTYFQNEAQLEKSRLLSDRFSAERPKGSFSTLEIQRTEQGDSAMYLCASSQQGADNQPQHFGDGTRLSIL.

The V and J genes are TRBV28 and TRBJ2-1; D is unresolved. CDR1 is MDHEN and CDR2 is SYDVKM in the germline V gene. Trimming took off 5 bases at V and 10 bases at J, with 9 bases between the two ends. The CDR3 covers 11 residues. CDR3 nucleotides: TGTGCCAGCAGTAGTTTTGGGGAGCAGTTCTTC. Translation: CASSSFGEQFF.

The V gene is TRBV19, the J gene TRBJ2-2; 8 positions agree with TRBD1. The CDR3 is 17 residues long. In germline, CDR1 is LNHDA, CDR2 SQIVND (reference sequence). With V trimmed by 1 base and J by 3 bases, 7 bases remained unmatched. CDR3 amino acids: CASSIGGRGHDTGELFF. DNA of the CDR3: TGTGCCAGTAGTATAGGTGGCAGGGGGCACGACACCGGGGAGCTGTTTTTT. Full variable domain (remainder filled in from reference TRBV19 and TRBJ2-2): DGGITQSPKYLFRKEGQNVTLSCEQNLNHDAMYWYRQDPGQGLRLIYYSQIVNDFQKGDIAEGYSVSREKKESFPLTVTSAQKNPTAFYLCASSIGGRGHDTGELFFGEGSRLTVL.

The CDR3: CASSFLMNTEAFF. The CDR3 coding sequence is TGTGCCAGCAGCTTCCTAATGAACACTGAAGCTTTCTTT. The V call is TRBV5-6, the J call TRBJ1-1; D unclear. Germline V lookup: CDR1 SGHDT, CDR2 YYEEEE. The CDR3 length is 13 residues. The germline V and J ends were trimmed by 2 bases and 0 bases, with 5 bases remaining between them.

V is TRBV2 and J is TRBJ1-2, with no clear D. V lost 4 bases, J lost 2 bases, and 5 bases lay in between. The CDR3 spans 12 residues. CDR1 and CDR2 (germline): SNHLY, FYNNEI. The CDR3: CASSGPNYGYTF. The CDR3, as DNA: TGTGCCAGCAGTGGACCGAACTATGGCTACACCTTC.

The chain links TRBV5-4 to TRBJ1-2; no clear D gene. Per germline, CDR1 SGHNT and CDR2 YYREEE (reference sequence). Between the trimmed V and J ends, which lost 2 bases and 5 bases, there was a span of 4 bases. The CDR3 runs 11 residues. The CDR3 region has the DNA TGTGCCAGCAGCTTAGGTTATGGCTACACCTTC. Translation gives CASSLGYGYTF.

In DNA, the CDR3 is TGTGCCAGCAGTCTAGCGGGGGGGCCTTTTGAGCAGTTCTTC. Translating it yields CASSLAGGPFEQFF. The V gene is TRBV2, the J gene TRBJ2-1, with TRBD2 matching over 12 bases. The CDR3 consists of 14 residues. Germline CDR1 is SNHLY and CDR2 is FYNNEI. Trimming at V came to 5 bases and at J to 9 bases, leaving 5 bases not matched to a gene. The complete variable domain, with remaining parts taken from reference TRBV2 and TRBJ2-1, reads EPEVTQTPSHQVTQMGQEVILRCVPISNHLYFYWYRQILGQKVEFLVSFYNNEISEKSEIFDDQFSVERPDGSNFTLKIRSTKLEDSAMYFCASSLAGGPFEQFFGPGTRLTVL.

The rearrangement links TRBV18 to TRBJ2-7; the D gene is possibly TRBD1 (6 bases). The V end lost 4 bases, the J end lost 5 bases, and 15 bases lay between the germline ends. Germline V gene lookup returns CDR1 KGHSH and CDR2 LQKENI. This CDR3 comprises 14 residues. DNA for the CDR3: TGTGCCAGCTCACAGTTACAGGGTCCGGACGAGCAGTACTTC. It codes for CASSQLQGPDEQYF.

In this sample, this clone turned up once. The sample holds other DNA sequences that translate to the same CDR3. This sequence joins TRBV28 and TRBJ1-2, with TRBD1 matching over 7 bases. The germline V gene encodes CDR1 MDHEN and CDR2 SYDVKM. This CDR3 is 14 amino acids long. J lost 4 bases, V lost 1 base, and 3 bases had no gene match. CDR3 sequence reads: CASSLSGDSYGYTF. Here the CDR3 DNA reads TGTGCCAGCAGTTTATCAGGGGACAGCTATGGCTACACCTTC.